Listed below are T cell receptor beta chains from one sample, sequenced in a study of cytomegalovirus exposure and HLA in healthy donors. Using immunoSEQ multiplex PCR, the repertoire was profiled, and TCRdb retains in-frame clones only, with some absent. The profile covers about 120,000 clones, with roughly 86% appearing a single time and about 5.3% taken by the ten largest. The sample was PBMCs. The receptor set was obtained from a man younger than 35 in good health and CMV-seronegative. Both conserved end residues are part of each CDR3. The D gene is left open where the match is weak. For some rows the clone size is stated as once, few or many, or as a class when expanded; others skip it.

TRBV27	once	.	TRBJ2-5	TGTGCCAGCAGTTTAGGACCAGGGGCGACAAACGCGGAGACCCAGTACTTC	CASSLGPGATNAETQYF
TRBV5-6	.	TRBD2	TRBJ2-5	TGTGCCAGCAGAGGAGCGGGAGTAGAGACCCAGTACTTC	CASRGAGVETQYF
TRBV5-1	.	.	TRBJ2-3	TGCGCCAGCAGCTTCTCAGACCGCCGCGGGACAGATACGCAGTATTTT	CASSFSDRRGTDTQYF
TRBV6-1	.	.	TRBJ2-7	TGTGCCAGCAGCACCCTGCAGACCTACGAGCAGTACTTC	CASSTLQTYEQYF
TRBV5-1	.	TRBD1	TRBJ1-5	TGCGCCAGCAGCTTGGGGACAGGGGGCGGTCAGCCCCAGCATTTT	CASSLGTGGGQPQHF
TRBV25-1	.	.	TRBJ1-6	TGTGCCAACGAAACAGGGCCAGGGCCTAATTCACCCCTCCACTTT	CANETGPGPNSPLHF
TRBV18	once	TRBD1	TRBJ1-1	TGTGCCAGCTCAACCACCGGGACAGGGTATGAAGCTTTCTTT	CASSTTGTGYEAFF
TRBV19	.	TRBD1	TRBJ1-1	TGTGCCAGTAGTTCTCCCGGGACAGGTGAAGCTTTCTTT	CASSSPGTGEAFF
TRBV5-4	.	TRBD1	TRBJ2-7	TGTGCCAGCAGCACACGGACAGGCTCCTACGAGCAGTACTTC	CASSTRTGSYEQYF
TRBV13	.	TRBD1	TRBJ1-1	TGTGCCAGCAGCCTAAGGGGACGCGGGCGAGGACAGGACACTGAAGCTTTCTTT	CASSLRGRGRGQDTEAFF
TRBV4-2	.	.	TRBJ1-3	TGTGCCAGCAGCGAGACGGGATCTGGAAACACCATATATTTT	CASSETGSGNTIYF
TRBV6-5	.	.	TRBJ1-1	TGTGCCAGCAGTTACTCCCCTCTGAACACTGAAGCTTTCTTT	CASSYSPLNTEAFF
TRBV7-6	.	TRBD1	TRBJ1-5	TGTGCCAGCAGCTTGTCAGGGGGGATTCAGCCCCAGCATTTT	CASSLSGGIQPQHF
TRBV14	.	.	TRBJ2-3	TGTGCCAGCAGCCAAGACCAGGCAGATACGCAGTATTTT	CASSQDQADTQYF
TRBV4-2	.	TRBD1	TRBJ2-1	TGTGCCAGCAGCCAAACGACAGGGTCTCACAATGAGCAGTTCTTC	CASSQTTGSHNEQFF
TRBV7-9	.	.	TRBJ2-2	TGTGCCAGCAGCCCCGAGATACCGAACACCGGGGAGCTGTTTTTT	CASSPEIPNTGELFF
TRBV6-1	few	.	TRBJ2-7	TGTGCCAGCAGTGAGTATCGCTACGAGCAGTACTTC	CASSEYRYEQYF
TRBV18	.	.	TRBJ2-5	TGTGCCAGCTCACCTTCGGCAGGAGAGACCCAGTACTTC	CASSPSAGETQYF
TRBV28	.	.	TRBJ1-2	TGTGCCAGCAGTTTAGACAGGTCGTATGGCTACACCTTC	CASSLDRSYGYTF
TRBV2	.	.	TRBJ1-5	TGTGCCAGCAGTAGGGGCAATAGCAATCAGCCCCAGCATTTT	CASSRGNSNQPQHF
TRBV25-1	.	.	TRBJ2-3	TGTGCCAGCAGTGACCGGACGGGAATTCACACAGATACGCAGTATTTT	CASSDRTGIHTDTQYF
TRBV6-1	.	TRBD1	TRBJ1-1	TGTGCCAGCGGGAGACAGGGGTACACTGAAGCTTTCTTT	CASGRQGYTEAFF
TRBV7-9	.	TRBD2	TRBJ2-7	TGTGCCAGCAGCTACACTAGCGGGGGGCGTCTGAACGAGCAGTACTTC	CASSYTSGGRLNEQYF
TRBV9	.	.	TRBJ2-2	TGTGCCAGCAGCGTAGGGGGGGCCGGGGAGCTGTTTTTT	CASSVGGAGELFF
TRBV5-4	.	TRBD1	TRBJ2-7	TGTGCCAGCAGCTTCAGGGGGCTCGGGTACGAGCAGTACTTC	CASSFRGLGYEQYF
TRBV12-2	.	.	TRBJ2-7	TGTGCAAGTCGCTTAGAGCGCCGACAGCCCCAAGGCTACGAGCAGTACTTC	CASRLERRQPQGYEQYF
TRBV30	.	.	TRBJ2-1	TGTGCCTGGAGGACGACCGGGACATCCTACAATGAGCAGTTCTTC	CAWRTTGTSYNEQFF
TRBV10-3	.	.	TRBJ1-6	TGTGCCATCAGTGAGAGTAGGGGTGGCTCACCCCTCCACTTT	CAISESRGGSPLHF
TRBV21-1	.	.	TRBJ1-5	TGTGCCAGCAGCAATTTGGAGACAGGGGGTAGGCAGCCCCAGCATTTT	CASSNLETGGRQPQHF
TRBV6-6	once	.	TRBJ2-7	TGTGCCAGCAGTTACTCAGCTCTCGAGCAGTACTTC	CASSYSALEQYF
TRBV6-1	many	TRBD2	TRBJ2-7	TGTGCCAGCAGTGAACAAGCGGGGGGGCCCCGCGAGCAGTACTTC	CASSEQAGGPREQYF
TRBV30	.	TRBD1	TRBJ1-1	TGTGCCTGGAGCCGTGGACAGGGAGGCACTGAAGCTTTCTTT	CAWSRGQGGTEAFF
TRBV2	few	TRBD2	TRBJ2-3	TGTGCCGGACTAGCGGGAAATACAGATACGCAGTATTTT	CAGLAGNTDTQYF
TRBV18	.	TRBD1	TRBJ2-3	TGTGCCAGCTCACCACCGGGACAGGGGGCAACAGATACGCAGTATTTT	CASSPPGQGATDTQYF
TRBV25-1	.	.	TRBJ1-1	TGTGCCAGCAGTGATTCGAGGAATCTAGGCACTGAAGCTTTCTTT	CASSDSRNLGTEAFF
TRBV6-6	.	TRBD1	TRBJ1-5	TGTGCCAGCAGTTTCCGGACAGGAGGGCATCACCCCCAGCATTTT	CASSFRTGGHHPQHF
TRBV5-6	.	.	TRBJ2-2	TGTGCCAGCAGCGGCAGGGTACCTCGTATCACCGGGGAGCTGTTTTTT	CASSGRVPRITGELFF
TRBV5-1	.	TRBD1	TRBJ2-7	TGCGCCAGCAGCTTGGGAGGACAGGTCCAGCAGTACTTC	CASSLGGQVQQYF
TRBV6-1	once	.	TRBJ2-7	TGTGCCAGCAGTGGCCCAGGGCCCCCCTACGAGCAGTACTTC	CASSGPGPPYEQYF
TRBV19	once	.	TRBJ1-2	TGTGCCAGTAGCGAGACCGGGGTTGGCTACACCTTC	CASSETGVGYTF
TRBV18	.	.	TRBJ1-1	TGTGCCAGCTCGCAAGTGGCGGGTGTTATGAACACTGAAGCTTTCTTT	CASSQVAGVMNTEAFF
TRBV9	.	TRBD1	TRBJ1-6	TGTGCCAGCAGCGTAGGGGACGCCGGGACAGCGTATAATTCACCCCTCCACTTT	CASSVGDAGTAYNSPLHF
TRBV30	.	.	TRBJ1-2	TGTGCCTGGAGCCGCAGGGCGGTCGGATATGGCTACACCTTC	CAWSRRAVGYGYTF
TRBV5-1	.	.	TRBJ1-1	TGCGCCAGCAGCTTGGCTCAGGGAAAGAACACTGAAGCTTTCTTT	CASSLAQGKNTEAFF
TRBV7-8	.	TRBD1	TRBJ1-1	TGTGCCAGCAGCTCGACAGGGGGAACGGCTGAAGCTTTCTTT	CASSSTGGTAEAFF
TRBV4-2	.	.	TRBJ2-3	TGTGCCAGCAGCCAAGAAGGAGGGTTCCCCACAGATACGCAGTATTTT	CASSQEGGFPTDTQYF
TRBV29-1	.	TRBD1	TRBJ2-1	TGCAGCTCCGAGGGGGCGGGCAATGAGCAGTTCTTC	CSSEGAGNEQFF
TRBV19	.	.	TRBJ1-5	TGTGCCAGCCAACCGTCAGTTAGCAATCAGCCCCAGCATTTT	CASQPSVSNQPQHF
TRBV7-2	.	.	TRBJ2-7	TGTGCCAGCAGCACCTCTCCCGGGAGTTCCTACGAGCAGTACTTC	CASSTSPGSSYEQYF
TRBV2	few	TRBD1	TRBJ2-7	TGTGCCAGTCGGGACAGGGGTGGCGAGCAGTACTTC	CASRDRGGEQYF
TRBV29-1	.	.	TRBJ2-5	TGCAGCGCCTCGAAGGGGTTCGAGACCCAGTACTTC	CSASKGFETQYF
TRBV9	.	.	TRBJ2-5	TGTGCCAGCAGCGTAGACGGCGGGGCCCAAGAGACCCAGTACTTC	CASSVDGGAQETQYF
TRBV5-1	.	TRBD1	TRBJ1-4	TGCGCCAGCAGACCCGGACAGGGCTTCACTAATGAAAAACTGTTTTTT	CASRPGQGFTNEKLFF